This T cell receptor (beta chain) was sequenced in a study of CXCR3-negative and CXCR3-positive naive CD8 T cells (dated 2019 in TCRdb). In terms of the full investigation: Some 130 million TRB reads were obtained in total, roughly 1.5 +/- 0.3 million reads per library. Data from some twelve donors, pooled across two independent experiments, went into the diversity and physicochemical repertoire analyses. For the TRBV-TRBJ cluster analysis, the naive subsets came from roughly 5 donors, while the memory cells came from 3 donors.

For every CD8+ T cell subset, fewer than 350,000 cells were flow-sorted straight into RLT lysis buffer, and each subset was sorted in triplicate. To keep memory contaminants out, a stringent definition of naive CD8+ T cells was applied: CD45RO-CCR7+CD27+CD95-. Peripheral blood mononuclear cells were isolated from buffy coats using standard density gradient centrifugation. A FACSAria III was used to flow-sort naive CXCR3-negative and CXCR3-positive CD8+ T cells. Total RNA was extracted from sorted cells with an RNeasy Mini Kit. The CDR3, from cysteine to phenylalanine, totals 14 residues. DNA was not recorded. Data came from a NextSeq 550. The Human TCR Profiling Kit (MiLaboratory) was used to make UMI-labeled 5' RACE TRB cDNA libraries. The full amount of extracted RNA was used for cDNA synthesis, and the full amount of resulting cDNA was used for PCR amplification. Libraries were prepared in parallel with an identical number of PCR cycles. Processing in the source paper ran as follows. With a requirement of at least two reads per UMI, MIGEC and MiXCR extracted about 50,000 +/- 10,000 unique UMI-labeled TRB cDNA molecules per library. Each library averaged approximately 40,000 +/- 10,000 functional in-frame TRB CDR3 nucleotide clonotypes without stop codons. After downsampling to 5000 UMI-labeled TRB molecules per sample, diversity metrics, including normalized Shannon-Wiener and Chao1, were computed in VDJtools. VDJtools computed clonotype-size-weighted physicochemical properties of the central five CDR3 residues: interaction energy, strength, volume and Kidera factor 4. After TCRdb reprocessed the reads, each CDR3 protein sequence was kept as one row, without DNA. TCRdb assigned the V and J calls; the authors' analysis was not used. The sample table includes some 130,000 distinct CDR3 sequences. The top ten clonotypes cover 0.5% to 0.6% of the sample.

General conclusions and limits of the study: Both naive subsets had comparably high repertoire diversity, while memory CD8+ T cells had much lower repertoire diversity. Freshly isolated PBMCs were used for most assays because CXCR3 expression partially decreased after cryopreservation. Because surface CD5, which is linked to self-reactivity in mice, was comparable between the naive subsets, TCR interaction strength was also inferred from TRB CDR3 physicochemical properties. Within the same donor, TRBV-TRBJ usage looked similar between naive CXCR3-negative and CXCR3-positive cells, but memory cells had distinct patterns. Compared with CXCR3-negative naive cells, CXCR3-positive naive cells had TRB CDR3s with higher hydrophobicity (lower Kidera factor 4), lower energy, and higher strength and volume indices.

As for this clonotype: No cognate antigen has been identified for it.

Rearrangement joined TRBV12-3 or TRBV12-4 to TRBJ2-3. Material: naive CXCR3+ CD8+ T cells from blood. The sample's cell subset or site label, in plain terms: CD45RO-CCR7+CD27+CD95- naive CD8+ T cells expressing CXCR3 (TNR3+). This receptor was obtained from a human donor in good health. Some clones in this sample may be carry-over from other donors' samples. The CDR3 protein is CASSELILTDTQYF.